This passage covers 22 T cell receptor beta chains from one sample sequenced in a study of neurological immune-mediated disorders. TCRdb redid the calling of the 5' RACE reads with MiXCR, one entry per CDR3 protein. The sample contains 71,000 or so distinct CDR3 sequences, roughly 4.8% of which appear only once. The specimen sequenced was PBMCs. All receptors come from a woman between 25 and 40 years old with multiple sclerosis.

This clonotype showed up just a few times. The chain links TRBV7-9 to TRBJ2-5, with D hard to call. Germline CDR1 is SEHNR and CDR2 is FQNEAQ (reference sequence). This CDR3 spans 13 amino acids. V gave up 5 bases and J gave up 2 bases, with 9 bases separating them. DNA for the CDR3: TGTGCCAGCAGCCCGGACCTTCAAGAGACCCAGTACTTC. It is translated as CASSPDLQETQYF.

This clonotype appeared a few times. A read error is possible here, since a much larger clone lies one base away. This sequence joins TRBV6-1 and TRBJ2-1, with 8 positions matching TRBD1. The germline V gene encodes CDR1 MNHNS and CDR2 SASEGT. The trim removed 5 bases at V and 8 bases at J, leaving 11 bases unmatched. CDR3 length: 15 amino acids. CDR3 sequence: CASSNYRGDMDEQFF. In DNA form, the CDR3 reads TGTGCCAGCAGTAACTACAGGGGGGATATGGATGAGCAGTTCTTC.

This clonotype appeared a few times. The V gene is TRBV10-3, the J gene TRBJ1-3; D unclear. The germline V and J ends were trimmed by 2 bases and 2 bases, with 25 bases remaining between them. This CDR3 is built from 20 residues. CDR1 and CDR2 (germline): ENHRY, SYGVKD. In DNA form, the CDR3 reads TGTGCCATCAGTGAGCTACATGTTCGCAGCGGGGTTCCCCCTGGAAACACCATATATTTT. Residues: CAISELHVRSGVPPGNTIYF.

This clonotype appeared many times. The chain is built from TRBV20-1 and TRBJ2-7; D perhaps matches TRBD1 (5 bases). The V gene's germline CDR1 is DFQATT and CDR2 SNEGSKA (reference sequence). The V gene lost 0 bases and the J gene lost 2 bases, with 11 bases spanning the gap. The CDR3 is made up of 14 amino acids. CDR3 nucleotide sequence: TGCAGTGCTAGAGATGTAACAGGCGCCTACGAGCAGTACTTC. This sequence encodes CSARDVTGAYEQYF.

The CDR3 reads CASSVDPLGVTF. In DNA form, the CDR3 reads TGTGCCAGCAGCGTAGACCCATTAGGTGTCACCTTC. The chain carries TRBV9 and TRBJ1-2, with D unclear. Germline loops: CDR1 SGDLS, CDR2 YYNGEE. The CDR3 extends over 12 amino acids. Deletions cut 0 bases from V and 13 bases from J, with 13 bases between.

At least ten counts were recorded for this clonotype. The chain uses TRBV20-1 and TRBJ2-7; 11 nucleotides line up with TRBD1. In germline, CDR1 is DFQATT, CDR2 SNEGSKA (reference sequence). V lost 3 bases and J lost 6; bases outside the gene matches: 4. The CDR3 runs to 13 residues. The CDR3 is CSASGDRGTEQYF. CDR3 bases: TGCAGTGCTAGCGGGGACAGGGGGACCGAGCAGTACTTC.

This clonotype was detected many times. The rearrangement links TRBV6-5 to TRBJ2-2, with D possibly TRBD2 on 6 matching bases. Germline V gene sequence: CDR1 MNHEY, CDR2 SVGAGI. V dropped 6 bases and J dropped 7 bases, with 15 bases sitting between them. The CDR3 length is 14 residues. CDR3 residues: CASRRSGTYGELFF. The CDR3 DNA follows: TGTGCCAGCAGACGCTCCGGGACTTACGGGGAGCTGTTTTTT.

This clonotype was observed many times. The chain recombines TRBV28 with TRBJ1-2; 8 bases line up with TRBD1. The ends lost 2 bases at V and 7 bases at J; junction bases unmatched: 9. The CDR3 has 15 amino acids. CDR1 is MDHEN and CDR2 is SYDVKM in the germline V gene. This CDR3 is CASSLPRRTGIGYTF. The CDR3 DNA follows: TGTGCCAGCAGTTTACCCCGCCGGACAGGGATTGGCTACACCTTC.

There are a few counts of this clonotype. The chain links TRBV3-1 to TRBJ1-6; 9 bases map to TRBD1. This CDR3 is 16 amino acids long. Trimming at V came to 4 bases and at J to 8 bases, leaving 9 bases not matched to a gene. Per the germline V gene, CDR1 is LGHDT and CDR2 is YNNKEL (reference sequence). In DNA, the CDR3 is TGTGCCAGCAGCCCCCACGGGACAGGGTATGATTCACCCCTCCACTTT. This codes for CASSPHGTGYDSPLHF.

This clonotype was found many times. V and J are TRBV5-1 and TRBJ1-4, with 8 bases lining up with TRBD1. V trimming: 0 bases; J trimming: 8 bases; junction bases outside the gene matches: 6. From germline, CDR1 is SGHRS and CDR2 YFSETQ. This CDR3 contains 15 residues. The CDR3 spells CASSLEDREGEKLFF. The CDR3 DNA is TGCGCCAGCAGCTTGGAGGACAGGGAAGGCGAAAAACTGTTTTTT. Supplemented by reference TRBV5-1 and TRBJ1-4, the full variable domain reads KAGVTQTPRYLIKTRGQQVTLSCSPISGHRSVSWYQQTPGQGLQFLFEYFSETQRNKGNFPGRFSGRQFSNSRSEMNVSTLELGDSALYLCASSLEDREGEKLFFGSGTQLSVL.

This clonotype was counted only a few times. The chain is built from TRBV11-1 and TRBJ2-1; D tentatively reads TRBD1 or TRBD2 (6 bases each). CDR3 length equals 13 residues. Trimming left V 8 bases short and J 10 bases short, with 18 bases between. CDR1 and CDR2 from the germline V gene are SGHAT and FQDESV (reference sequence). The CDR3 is CASSGGSAMEQFF. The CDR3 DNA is TGTGCCAGCTCCGGGGGCTCGGCGATGGAGCAGTTCTTC.

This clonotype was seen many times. In DNA, the CDR3 is TGCGCCAGCAGCCTGGACGGAGATACGCAGTATTTT. Protein: CASSLDGDTQYF. The gene calls are TRBV5-1 and TRBJ2-3; no clear D. Per germline, CDR1 SGHRS and CDR2 YFSETQ. V gave up 4 bases and J gave up 5 bases, with 8 bases separating them. The length of the CDR3 is 12 residues. Full variable domain (remainder filled in from reference TRBV5-1 and TRBJ2-3): KAGVTQTPRYLIKTRGQQVTLSCSPISGHRSVSWYQQTPGQGLQFLFEYFSETQRNKGNFPGRFSGRQFSNSRSEMNVSTLELGDSALYLCASSLDGDTQYFGPGTRLTVL.

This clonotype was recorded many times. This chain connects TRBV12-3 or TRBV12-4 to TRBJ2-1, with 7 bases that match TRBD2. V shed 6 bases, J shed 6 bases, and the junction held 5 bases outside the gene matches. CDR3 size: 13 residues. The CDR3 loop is CASSHGGVNEQFF. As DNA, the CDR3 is TGTGCCAGCAGCCATGGGGGGGTCAATGAGCAGTTCTTC.

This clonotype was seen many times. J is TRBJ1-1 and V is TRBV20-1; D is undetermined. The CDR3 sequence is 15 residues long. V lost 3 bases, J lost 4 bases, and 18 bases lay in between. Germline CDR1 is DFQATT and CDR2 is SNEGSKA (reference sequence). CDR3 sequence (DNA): TGCAGTGCTAGTTGGTCGGCGGAGTCGACCACTGAAGCTTTCTTT. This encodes CSASWSAESTTEAFF.

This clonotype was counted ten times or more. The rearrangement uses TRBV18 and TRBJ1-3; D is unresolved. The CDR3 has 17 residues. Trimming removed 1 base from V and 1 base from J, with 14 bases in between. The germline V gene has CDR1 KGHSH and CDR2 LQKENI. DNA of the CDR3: TGTGCCAGCTCACCACTTTACCGACCGGATTCTGGAAACACCATATATTTT. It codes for CASSPLYRPDSGNTIYF. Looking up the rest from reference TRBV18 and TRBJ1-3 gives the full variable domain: NAGVMQNPRHLVRRRGQEARLRCSPMKGHSHVYWYRQLPEEGLKFMVYLQKENIIDESGMPKERFSAEFPKEGPSILRIQQVVRGDSAAYFCASSPLYRPDSGNTIYFGEGSWLTVV.

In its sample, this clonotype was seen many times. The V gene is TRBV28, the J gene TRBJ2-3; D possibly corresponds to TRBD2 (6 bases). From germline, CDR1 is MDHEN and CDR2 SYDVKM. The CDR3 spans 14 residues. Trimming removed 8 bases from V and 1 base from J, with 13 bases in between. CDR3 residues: CASGGRTRTDTQYF. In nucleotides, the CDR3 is TGTGCCAGCGGGGGGAGGACACGCACAGATACGCAGTATTTT. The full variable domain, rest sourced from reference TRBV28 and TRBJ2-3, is DVKVTQSSRYLVKRTGEKVFLECVQDMDHENMFWYRQDPGLGLRLIYFSYDVKMKEKGDIPEGYSVSREKKERFSLILESASTNQTSMYLCASGGRTRTDTQYFGPGTRLTVL.

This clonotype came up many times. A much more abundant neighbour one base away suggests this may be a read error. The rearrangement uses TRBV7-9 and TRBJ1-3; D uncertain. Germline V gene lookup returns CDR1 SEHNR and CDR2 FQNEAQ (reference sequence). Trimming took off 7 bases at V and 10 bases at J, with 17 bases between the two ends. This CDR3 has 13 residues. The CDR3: CASNFRSSKTIYF. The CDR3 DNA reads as TGTGCCAGCAACTTTCGTAGTAGTAAAACCATATATTTT.

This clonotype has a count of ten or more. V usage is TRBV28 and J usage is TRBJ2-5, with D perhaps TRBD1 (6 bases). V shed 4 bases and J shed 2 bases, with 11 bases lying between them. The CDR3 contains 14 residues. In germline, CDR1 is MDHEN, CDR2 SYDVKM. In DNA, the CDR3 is TGTGCCAGCAGTTCATTCGGACAGCAAGAGACCCAGTACTTC. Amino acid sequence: CASSSFGQQETQYF.

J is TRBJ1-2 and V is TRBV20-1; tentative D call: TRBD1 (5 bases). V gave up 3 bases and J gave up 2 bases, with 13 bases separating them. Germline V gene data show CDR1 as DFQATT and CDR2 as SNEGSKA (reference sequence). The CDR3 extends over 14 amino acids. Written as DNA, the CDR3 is TGCAGTGCTAGGGTGATACAGGTCAACTATGGCTACACCTTC. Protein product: CSARVIQVNYGYTF.

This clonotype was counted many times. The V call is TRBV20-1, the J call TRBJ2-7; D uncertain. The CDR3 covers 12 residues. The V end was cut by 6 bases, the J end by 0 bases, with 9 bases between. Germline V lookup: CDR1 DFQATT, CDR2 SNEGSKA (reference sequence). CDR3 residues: CSARSSSYEQYF. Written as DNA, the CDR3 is TGCAGTGCACGCAGCAGCTCCTACGAGCAGTACTTC.

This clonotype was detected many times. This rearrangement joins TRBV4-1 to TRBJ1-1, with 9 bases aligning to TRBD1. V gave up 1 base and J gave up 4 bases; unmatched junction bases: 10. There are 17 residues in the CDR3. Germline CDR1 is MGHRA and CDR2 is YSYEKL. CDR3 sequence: CASSQVQGASDGTEAFF. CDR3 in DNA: TGCGCCAGCAGCCAAGTACAGGGGGCAAGTGACGGCACTGAAGCTTTCTTT.

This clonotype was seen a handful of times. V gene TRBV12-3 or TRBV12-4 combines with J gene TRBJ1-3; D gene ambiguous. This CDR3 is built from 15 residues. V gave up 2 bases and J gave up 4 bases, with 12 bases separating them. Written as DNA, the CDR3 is TGTGCCAGCAGTTTATTTGTCAGGTCCGGAAACACCATATATTTT. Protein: CASSLFVRSGNTIYF.